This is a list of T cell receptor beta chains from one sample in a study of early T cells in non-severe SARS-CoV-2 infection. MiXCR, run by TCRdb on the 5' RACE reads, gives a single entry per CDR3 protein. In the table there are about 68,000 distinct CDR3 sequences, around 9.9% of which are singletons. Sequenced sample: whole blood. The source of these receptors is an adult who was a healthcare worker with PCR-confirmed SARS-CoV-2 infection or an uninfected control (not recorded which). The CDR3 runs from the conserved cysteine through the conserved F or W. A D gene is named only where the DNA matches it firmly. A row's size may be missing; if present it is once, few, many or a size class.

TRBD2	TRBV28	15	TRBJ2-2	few	CASSLGGVDTGELFF	TGTGCCAGCAGTTTGGGAGGGGTTGACACCGGGGAGCTGTTTTTT
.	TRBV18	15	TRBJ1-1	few	CASSPPPGGFTEAFF	TGTGCCAGCTCACCTCCCCCCGGTGGGTTCACTGAAGCTTTCTTT
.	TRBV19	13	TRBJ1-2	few	CASSTLDSYGYTF	TGTGCCAGTAGTACCCTCGACAGCTATGGCTACACCTTC
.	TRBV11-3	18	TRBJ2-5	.	CASSLDLSEGQNQETQYF	TGTGCCAGCAGCTTAGATCTTTCCGAAGGACAGAACCAAGAGACCCAGTACTTC
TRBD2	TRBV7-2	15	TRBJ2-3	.	CASSLGGRAADTQYF	TGTGCCAGCAGCTTAGGCGGGAGGGCCGCAGATACGCAGTATTTT
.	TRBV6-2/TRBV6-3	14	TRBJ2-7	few	CASNRGDTSYEQYF	TGTGCCAGCAACCGTGGGGACACCTCCTACGAGCAGTACTTC
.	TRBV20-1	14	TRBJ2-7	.	CSARDGTSAYEQYF	TGCAGTGCTAGAGATGGGACTTCGGCCTACGAGCAGTACTTC
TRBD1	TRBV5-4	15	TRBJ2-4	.	CASSADRGRVDIQYF	TGTGCCAGCAGCGCGGACAGGGGGCGAGTGGACATTCAGTACTTC
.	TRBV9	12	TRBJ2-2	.	CASSQGTPHLFF	TGTGCCAGCAGCCAAGGGACTCCCCACCTGTTTTTT
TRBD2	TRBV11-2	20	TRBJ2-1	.	CASSGSRLAGALLAVNEQFF	TGTGCCAGCAGCGGCAGCCGACTAGCGGGAGCTCTACTCGCGGTCAATGAGCAGTTCTTC
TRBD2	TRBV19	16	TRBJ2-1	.	CASSISGLAGYNEQFF	TGTGCCAGTAGTATATCGGGACTAGCGGGATACAATGAGCAGTTCTTC
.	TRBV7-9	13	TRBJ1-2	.	CALREGPNYGYTF	TGTGCTCTGCGGGAGGGCCCTAACTATGGCTACACCTTC
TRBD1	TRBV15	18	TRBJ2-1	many	CATSGWWVETGKMNEQFF	TGTGCCACCAGCGGTTGGTGGGTCGAGACAGGGAAGATGAATGAGCAGTTCTTC
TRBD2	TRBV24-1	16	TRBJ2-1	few	CATSDLGLAGNNEQFF	TGTGCCACCAGTGACCTAGGGCTAGCGGGCAACAATGAGCAGTTCTTC
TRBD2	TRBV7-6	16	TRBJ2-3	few	CASSLGLAGDTDTQYF	TGTGCCAGCAGCCTGGGACTAGCGGGGGATACAGATACGCAGTATTTT
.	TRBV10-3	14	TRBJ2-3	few	CAISESGRPDTQYF	TGTGCCATCAGTGAGTCCGGGAGACCAGATACGCAGTATTTT
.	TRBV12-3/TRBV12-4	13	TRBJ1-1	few	CASSSSGLTEAFF	TGTGCCAGCAGCTCTTCGGGGCTGACTGAAGCTTTCTTT